Each of the 32 T cell receptor beta chains below was sequenced from the same sample in a study of cytomegalovirus exposure and HLA in healthy donors. PCR primers comprised 60 Vbeta and 13 Jbeta primers. The method was immunoSEQ multiplex PCR; TCRdb's version includes in-frame clones alone and lacks a portion of them. The top ten clones hold 15% to 20% of a sample with more than 95,000 clones, 10% to 15% of them seen once. The specimen sequenced was PBMCs. These TCRs come from a middle-aged man in good health and CMV-seropositive.

The V gene is TRBV10-1, the J gene TRBJ1-3; TRBD1 might be the D (5 bases). The length of the CDR3 is 14 residues. Trimming cost V 5 bases and J 2 bases, with 10 bases left between them. Per the germline V gene, CDR1 is WNHNN and CDR2 is SYGVQD (reference sequence). The CDR3 bases are TGCGCCAGCAGTCCGGACATCACTGGAAACACCATATATTTT. Amino acid sequence: CASSPDITGNTIYF.

This clone was observed a few times. The V call is TRBV6-1, the J call TRBJ2-7; D is unresolved. The V gene's germline CDR1 is MNHNS and CDR2 SASEGT. CDR3 size: 14 residues. V gave up 1 base and J gave up 2 bases, with 9 bases separating them. DNA for the CDR3: TGTGCCAGCAGTGAAGGACTCGCCACCTACGAGCAGTACTTC. This codes for CASSEGLATYEQYF.

The rearrangement links TRBV7-9 to TRBJ2-1; 7 bases align to TRBD1. The germline V gene has CDR1 SEHNR and CDR2 FQNEAQ (reference sequence). J gave up 0 bases and V 5 bases, and 7 bases lay outside the gene matches. The length of the CDR3 is 16 residues. Here the CDR3 DNA reads TGTGCCAGCAGCCCAAGACAGGGCCCCTCCTACAATGAGCAGTTCTTC. Its protein product is CASSPRQGPSYNEQFF.

The table lists this clone with a few counts. The chain uses TRBV5-6 and TRBJ2-7, with 9 bases that match TRBD1. Per the germline V gene, CDR1 is SGHDT and CDR2 is YYEEEE. With V trimmed by 3 bases and J by 2 bases, 3 bases remained unmatched. This CDR3 is 14 amino acids long. As DNA, the CDR3 is TGTGCCAGCAGCTCCGGGACAGGGACCTACGAGCAGTACTTC. As protein: CASSSGTGTYEQYF.

This rearrangement joins TRBV4-1 to TRBJ2-1; possible D gene TRBD2, 6 bases. The CDR3 totals 17 residues. Germline CDR1 reads MGHRA; CDR2 reads YSYEKL. The germline V and J ends were trimmed by 0 bases and 0 bases, with 12 bases remaining between them. CDR3 sequence reads: CASSQDASGYSYNEQFF. The DNA for the CDR3 is TGCGCCAGCAGCCAAGATGCCAGCGGGTACTCCTACAATGAGCAGTTCTTC.

This chain connects TRBV5-1 to TRBJ2-1; TRBD1 is a possible D gene (5 bases). V was clipped by 0 bases and J by 6 bases, with 7 bases between them. The CDR3 is made up of 13 amino acids. Germline lookup yields CDR1 SGHRS and CDR2 YFSETQ. Written as DNA, the CDR3 is TGCGCCAGCAGCTTGGACAGGTCCAATGAGCAGTTCTTC. It specifies CASSLDRSNEQFF.

V is TRBV15 and J is TRBJ1-1, with TRBD1 identical over 9 bases. Trimming removed 0 bases from V and 3 bases from J; junction bases left unmatched: 5. The CDR3 is made up of 16 amino acids. Germline values: CDR1 LNHNV, CDR2 YYDKDF (reference sequence). The CDR3 sequence: CATSRDGDRDYTEAFF. DNA for the CDR3: TGTGCCACCAGCAGAGATGGGGACAGGGATTACACTGAAGCTTTCTTT.

This clone was seen more than once but under ten times. The V and J genes are TRBV12-5 and TRBJ2-1; TRBD1 might be the D (6 bases). CDR1 is LGHNT and CDR2 is FRNRAP in the germline V gene. The CDR3 extends over 11 amino acids. Trimming left V 11 bases short and J 6 bases short, with 11 bases between. This CDR3 is CASSDSNEQFF. The CDR3 DNA is TGTGCTTCCTCGGACAGCAATGAGCAGTTCTTC.

The table lists this clone with a few counts. The chain links TRBV19 to TRBJ1-1; tentatively, D is TRBD1 (5 bases). CDR1 and CDR2 (germline): LNHDA, SQIVND (reference sequence). The CDR3 spans 13 residues. V was cut by 5 bases and J by 1 base, with 8 bases left in between. The CDR3, as DNA: TGTGCCAGTAGTTATGACAGGAACACTGAAGCTTTCTTT. Translated: CASSYDRNTEAFF.

This clone was found a few times. The V gene is TRBV5-1, the J gene TRBJ2-7, with no clear D. Germline lookup yields CDR1 SGHRS and CDR2 YFSETQ. This CDR3 comprises 14 residues. The V and J ends lost 4 bases and 2 bases respectively, with 13 bases between them. The CDR3 here is CASSQGDSTYEQYF. Written as DNA, the CDR3 is TGCGCCAGCAGCCAAGGAGACTCCACCTACGAGCAGTACTTC.

The gene calls are TRBV5-4 and TRBJ2-5, with TRBD1 matching 9 bases. The CDR3 is 19 residues long. Germline CDR1 is SGHNT and CDR2 is YYREEE (reference sequence). Germline trimming cut 0 bases from V and 4 bases from J; bases unmatched to any gene: 16. CDR3: CASSLGTGQGLFFGETQYF. As DNA, the CDR3 is TGTGCCAGCAGCTTGGGTACGGGACAGGGATTATTCTTCGGAGAGACCCAGTACTTC. Full variable domain (outside the CDR3, taken from reference TRBV5-4 and TRBJ2-5): ETGVTQSPTHLIKTRGQQVTLRCSSQSGHNTVSWYQQALGQGPQFIFQYYREEENGRGNFPPRFSGLQFPNYSSELNVNALELDDSALYLCASSLGTGQGLFFGETQYFGPGTRLLVL.

The gene calls are TRBV6-5 and TRBJ1-5, with D maybe TRBD1 (5 bases). This CDR3 spans 16 amino acids. V was trimmed by 3 bases and J by 0 bases, leaving 12 bases between them. From germline, CDR1 is MNHEY and CDR2 SVGAGI. CDR3 sequence: CASSYGRGFSNQPQHF. The CDR3 DNA is TGTGCCAGCAGTTATGGGAGGGGCTTTAGCAATCAGCCCCAGCATTTT.

This chain connects TRBV7-8 to TRBJ1-2, with 10 nucleotides matching TRBD1. V gave up 4 bases and J gave up 5 bases; unmatched junction bases: 1. CDR1 is SGHVS, CDR2 FQNEAQ, per germline. The CDR3 has 13 residues. CDR3 amino acids: CASSWGQGYGYTF. CDR3 nucleotides: TGTGCCAGCAGCTGGGGACAGGGGTATGGCTACACCTTC.

The rearrangement links TRBV18 to TRBJ1-4; tentatively, D is TRBD1 (6 bases). V lost 3 bases to trimming and J lost 7 bases, with 15 bases between them. CDR1 KGHSH and CDR2 LQKENI come from the germline V gene. The CDR3 length is 15 residues. The CDR3 spells CASSPSTGPTEKLFF. CDR3 in DNA: TGTGCCAGCTCACCTTCTACAGGGCCCACTGAAAAACTGTTTTTT.

The chain employs TRBV7-2 and TRBJ2-7, with 14 positions matching TRBD2. The CDR3 loop spans 15 amino acids. Germline assignment: CDR1 SGHTA and CDR2 FQGNSA. V trimming: 5 bases; J trimming: 3 bases; junction bases outside the gene matches: 3. CDR3 DNA: TGTGCCAGCAGCCAAGGGACTAGCGGGAGCTACGAGCAGTACTTC. It codes for CASSQGTSGSYEQYF.

The chain has TRBV5-4 and TRBJ2-7, with D possibly matching TRBD1 (5 bases). Germline V lookup: CDR1 SGHNT, CDR2 YYREEE (reference sequence). The CDR3 is made up of 15 amino acids. Trimming took off 4 bases at V and 0 bases at J, with 14 bases between the two ends. The CDR3 here is CASSPWGGASYEQYF. CDR3 in DNA: TGTGCCAGCAGCCCCTGGGGCGGAGCCTCCTACGAGCAGTACTTC.

This clone appeared once. The CDR3 spells CASSSGTAEKLFF. The CDR3 DNA is TGTGCCAGCAGCTCCGGGACTGCCGAAAAACTGTTTTTT. The rearrangement joins TRBV9 to TRBJ1-4; weak D call: TRBD1 (5 bases). The length of the CDR3 is 13 residues. V shed 4 bases and J shed 8 bases, with 12 bases lying between them. The V gene's germline CDR1 is SGDLS and CDR2 YYNGEE. Together with reference TRBV9 and TRBJ1-4, the CDR3 gives the full variable domain: DSGVTQTPKHLITATGQRVTLRCSPRSGDLSVYWYQQSLDQGLQFLIQYYNGEERAKGNILERFSAQQFPDLHSELNLSSLELGDSALYFCASSSGTAEKLFFGSGTQLSVL.

The chain combines TRBV7-9 with TRBJ2-7, with 7 bases identical to TRBD1. Trimming removed 5 bases from V and 0 bases from J; junction bases left unmatched: 4. CDR1 and CDR2 (germline): SEHNR, FQNEAQ (reference sequence). The CDR3 contains 14 residues. The CDR3 DNA sequence: TGTGCCAGCAGCCCAGGGACAGTCTCCTACGAGCAGTACTTC. The encoded protein is CASSPGTVSYEQYF.

V is TRBV5-1 and J is TRBJ2-3, with D perhaps TRBD1 (5 bases). CDR1 SGHRS and CDR2 YFSETQ come from the germline V gene. Trimming took 0 bases from V and 0 from J, leaving 5 bases between them. CDR3 length: 14 residues. The CDR3 here is CASSLGQSTDTQYF. CDR3 DNA sequence: TGCGCCAGCAGCTTGGGACAGAGCACAGATACGCAGTATTTT.

This clone came up a few times. The rearrangement joins TRBV19 to TRBJ1-2, with D possibly matching TRBD1 (5 bases). Germline assignment: CDR1 LNHDA and CDR2 SQIVND (reference sequence). The CDR3 sequence is 13 residues long. Trimming removed 10 bases from V and 6 bases from J, with 18 bases in between. The CDR3 protein is CATHVGPEDGYTF. In DNA form, the CDR3 reads TGTGCCACGCACGTGGGGCCCGAGGATGGCTACACCTTC.

The chain has TRBV5-1 and TRBJ1-2, with TRBD1 as a possible D gene (6 bases). Trimming took 0 bases from V and 4 from J, leaving 16 bases between them. There are 16 residues in the CDR3. Germline assignment: CDR1 SGHRS and CDR2 YFSETQ. The CDR3 is CASSLGNTGNSYGYTF. CDR3 in DNA: TGCGCCAGCAGCTTGGGGAATACAGGGAACTCCTATGGCTACACCTTC.

The chain has TRBV6-1 and TRBJ2-1, with TRBD2 matching 7 bases. The CDR3 sequence is 17 residues long. Germline V gene data show CDR1 as MNHNS and CDR2 as SASEGT. J was trimmed by 0 bases and V by 3 bases; bases with no gene match: 8. CDR3 in amino acids: CASSESLAVPSYNEQFF. The CDR3 DNA reads as TGTGCCAGCAGTGAGTCCCTAGCGGTCCCCTCCTACAATGAGCAGTTCTTC.

This clone came up a few times. The chain joins TRBV6-5 to TRBJ1-1, with 8 nucleotides matching TRBD1. Germline CDR1 and CDR2: MNHEY and SVGAGI. Trimming cost V 4 bases and J 7 bases; bases outside gene matches: 5. This CDR3 has 13 residues. This chain's CDR3 is CASSFPGGFEAFF. CDR3 DNA sequence: TGTGCCAGCAGTTTTCCAGGGGGCTTTGAAGCTTTCTTT.

V is TRBV12-5 and J is TRBJ2-2; 7 nucleotides align to TRBD1. Germline V gene sequence: CDR1 LGHNT, CDR2 FRNRAP. The CDR3 sequence is 18 residues long. With 0 bases clipped from V and 2 bases from J, the junction kept 9 bases outside the gene matches. CDR3 loop: CASGLVTGVNVNTGELFF. Here the CDR3 DNA reads TGTGCTAGTGGTTTGGTAACAGGGGTCAATGTCAACACCGGGGAGCTGTTTTTT.

This clone was recorded a few times. The V call is TRBV5-4, the J call TRBJ2-5, with 10 bases identical to TRBD1. Per the germline V gene, CDR1 is SGHNT and CDR2 is YYREEE (reference sequence). The CDR3 extends over 16 amino acids. The V and J ends lost 4 bases and 4 bases, in that order; junction bases with no gene match: 10. In DNA form, the CDR3 reads TGTGCCAGCAGCCCGCCCACGACAGGGGGCCTAGAGACCCAGTACTTC. This gives the protein CASSPPTTGGLETQYF.

The V call is TRBV27, the J call TRBJ2-7; TRBD1 agrees at 9 bases. CDR3 size: 13 residues. CDR1 is MNHEY, CDR2 SMNVEV, per germline (reference sequence). The ends lost 8 bases at V and 7 bases at J; junction bases unmatched: 9. The CDR3 coding sequence is TGTGCCAGCCGCGGACAGGGGTGGTGGGAGCAGTACTTC. It yields the protein CASRGQGWWEQYF.

This clone was seen a few times. The chain is built from TRBV6-6 and TRBJ1-1; 8 bases line up with TRBD1. This CDR3 has 14 amino acids. Trimming took 5 bases from V and 4 from J; bases not matched to a gene: 6. Germline values: CDR1 MNHNY, CDR2 SVGAGI (reference sequence). The CDR3 region is CASSPQGARTEAFF. The CDR3 nucleotides read TGTGCCAGCAGTCCCCAGGGGGCTCGCACTGAAGCTTTCTTT.

The sample holds a few counts of this clone. The gene calls are TRBV28 and TRBJ1-1; TRBD1 matches at 7 bases. CDR3 length: 14 residues. From germline, CDR1 is MDHEN and CDR2 SYDVKM. V gave up 5 bases and J gave up 4 bases; unmatched junction bases: 7. In DNA, the CDR3 is TGTGCCAGCAGTCCCGGACAGGAATTCACTGAAGCTTTCTTT. It encodes CASSPGQEFTEAFF.

The V call is TRBV28, the J call TRBJ2-5; 8 nucleotides line up with TRBD2. The CDR3 extends over 16 amino acids. Germline-derived CDR1 and CDR2 are MDHEN and SYDVKM. The V and J ends lost 3 bases and 5 bases, in that order; junction bases with no gene match: 11. The chain's CDR3 is CASSFASGLGWETQYF. In DNA, the CDR3 is TGTGCCAGCAGTTTTGCCTCGGGACTAGGGTGGGAGACCCAGTACTTC. Drawing the rest from reference TRBV28 and TRBJ2-5, the complete variable domain is DVKVTQSSRYLVKRTGEKVFLECVQDMDHENMFWYRQDPGLGLRLIYFSYDVKMKEKGDIPEGYSVSREKKERFSLILESASTNQTSMYLCASSFASGLGWETQYFGPGTRLLVL.

This clone was picked up a small number of times. Other DNA sequences of this sample code for an identical CDR3. The genes are TRBV27 and TRBJ2-1, with D perhaps matching TRBD1 (6 bases). V lost 0 bases and J lost 0, with 9 bases in between. The CDR3 loop spans 16 amino acids. Looked up from germline, CDR1 is MNHEY and CDR2 is SMNVEV (reference sequence). CDR3 DNA: TGTGCCAGCAGTTTATCGGGGGCAAGCTCCTACAATGAGCAGTTCTTC. This codes for CASSLSGASSYNEQFF.

This clone was detected many times. The chain links TRBV15 to TRBJ2-1, with TRBD2 matching over 11 bases. Trimming cost V 2 bases and J 8 bases; bases outside gene matches: 8. This CDR3 has 16 amino acids. Per germline, CDR1 LNHNV and CDR2 YYDKDF (reference sequence). CDR3 in amino acids: CATSRPTSGVGDEQFF. CDR3 bases: TGTGCCACCAGCAGACCGACTAGCGGGGTCGGAGATGAGCAGTTCTTC.

The chain has TRBV7-6 and TRBJ2-7; D perhaps matches TRBD2 (6 bases). This CDR3 is 15 amino acids long. V lost 5 bases and J lost 1, with 15 bases in between. Looked up from germline, CDR1 is SGHVS and CDR2 is FNYEAQ. The CDR3 reads CASSSGTGVSYEQYF. In DNA form, the CDR3 reads TGTGCCAGCAGCAGTGGGACTGGGGTTTCCTACGAGCAGTACTTC.